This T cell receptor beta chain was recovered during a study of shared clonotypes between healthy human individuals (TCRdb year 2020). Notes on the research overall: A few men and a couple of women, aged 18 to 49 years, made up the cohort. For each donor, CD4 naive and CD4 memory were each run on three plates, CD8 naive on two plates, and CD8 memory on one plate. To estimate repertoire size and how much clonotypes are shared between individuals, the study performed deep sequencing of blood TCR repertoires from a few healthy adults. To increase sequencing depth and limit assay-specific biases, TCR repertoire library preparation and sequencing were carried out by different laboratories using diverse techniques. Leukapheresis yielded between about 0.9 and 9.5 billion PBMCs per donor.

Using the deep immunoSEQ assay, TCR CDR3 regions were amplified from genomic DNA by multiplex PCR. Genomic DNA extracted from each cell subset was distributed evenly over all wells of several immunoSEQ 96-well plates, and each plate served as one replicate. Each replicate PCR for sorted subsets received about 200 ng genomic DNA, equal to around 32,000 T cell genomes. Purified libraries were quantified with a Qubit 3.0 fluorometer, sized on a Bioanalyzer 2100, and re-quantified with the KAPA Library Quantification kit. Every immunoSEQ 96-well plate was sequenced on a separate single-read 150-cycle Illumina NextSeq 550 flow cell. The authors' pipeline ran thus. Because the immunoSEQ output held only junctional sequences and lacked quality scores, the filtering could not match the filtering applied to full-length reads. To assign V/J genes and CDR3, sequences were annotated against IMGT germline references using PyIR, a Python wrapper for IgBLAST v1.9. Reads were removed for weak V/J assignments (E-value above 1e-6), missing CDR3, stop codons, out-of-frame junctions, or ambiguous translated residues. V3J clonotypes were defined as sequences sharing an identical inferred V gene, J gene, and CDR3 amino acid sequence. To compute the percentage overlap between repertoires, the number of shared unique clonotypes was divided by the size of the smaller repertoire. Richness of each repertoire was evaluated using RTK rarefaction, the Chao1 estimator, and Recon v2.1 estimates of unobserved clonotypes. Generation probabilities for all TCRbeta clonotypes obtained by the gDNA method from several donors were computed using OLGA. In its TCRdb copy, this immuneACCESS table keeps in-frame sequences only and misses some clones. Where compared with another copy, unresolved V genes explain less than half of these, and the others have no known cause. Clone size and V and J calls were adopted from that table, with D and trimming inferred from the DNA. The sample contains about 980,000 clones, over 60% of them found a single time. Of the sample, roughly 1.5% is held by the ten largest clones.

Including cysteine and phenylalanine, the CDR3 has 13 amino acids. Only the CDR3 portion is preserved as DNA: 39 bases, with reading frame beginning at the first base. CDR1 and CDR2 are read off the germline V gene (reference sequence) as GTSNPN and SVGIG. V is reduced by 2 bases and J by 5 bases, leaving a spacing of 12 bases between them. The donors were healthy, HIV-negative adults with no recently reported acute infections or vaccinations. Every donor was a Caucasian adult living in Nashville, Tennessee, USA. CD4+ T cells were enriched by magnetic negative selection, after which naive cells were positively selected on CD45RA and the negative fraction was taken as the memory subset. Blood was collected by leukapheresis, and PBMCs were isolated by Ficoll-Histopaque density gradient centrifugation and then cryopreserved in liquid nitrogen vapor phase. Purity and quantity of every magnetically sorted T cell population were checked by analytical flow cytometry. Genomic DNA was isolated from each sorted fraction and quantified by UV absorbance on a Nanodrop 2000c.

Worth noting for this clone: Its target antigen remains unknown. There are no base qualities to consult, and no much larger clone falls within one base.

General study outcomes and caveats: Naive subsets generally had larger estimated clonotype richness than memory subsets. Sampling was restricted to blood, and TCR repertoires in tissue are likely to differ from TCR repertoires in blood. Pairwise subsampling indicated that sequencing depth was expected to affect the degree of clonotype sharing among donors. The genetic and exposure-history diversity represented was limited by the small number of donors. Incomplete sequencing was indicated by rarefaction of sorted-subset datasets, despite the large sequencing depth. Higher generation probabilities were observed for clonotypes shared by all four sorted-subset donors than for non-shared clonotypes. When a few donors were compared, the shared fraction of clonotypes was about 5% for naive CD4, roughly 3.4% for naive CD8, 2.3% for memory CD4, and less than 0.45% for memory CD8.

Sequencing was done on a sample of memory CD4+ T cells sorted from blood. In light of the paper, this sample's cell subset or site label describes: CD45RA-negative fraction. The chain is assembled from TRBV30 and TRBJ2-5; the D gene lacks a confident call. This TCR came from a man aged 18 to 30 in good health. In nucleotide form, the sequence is TGTGCCTGGAGTCTCCTCGGCCGCGAGACCCAGTACTTC. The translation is CAWSLLGRETQYF.